The subject of this entry is one T cell receptor (beta chain). Its antigen remains unidentified. The sample comes from a study of Graves' ophthalmopathy and Graves' hyperthyroidism. Study background: Stable hyperthyroidism referred to disease that showed no ophthalmopathy within 18 months of follow-up. Study outcomes and limitations: Between ophthalmopathy and stable hyperthyroidism, a 13-signature model drew a separation with 85% to 90% sensitivity and about 81% specificity.

Trimming at V came to 6 bases and at J to 6 bases, leaving 10 bases not matched to a gene. Germline lookup yields CDR1 DFQATT and CDR2 SNEGSKA (reference sequence). The CDR3 runs to 13 residues. RNA transcripts yielded amplified TCR beta CDR3 regions. After a first-round RT-PCR with HTBI primers, a second-round multiplex PCR was run. MiXCR was run by TCRdb on the multiplex PCR reads, yielding one entry per CDR3 protein. The profile shows roughly 1.1 million distinct CDR3 sequences, about 40% of them singletons. This receptor was identified in an adult man with Graves' hyperthyroidism. Sequencing was performed on peripheral blood or thyroid tissue (not recorded which). V gene TRBV20-1 combines with J gene TRBJ2-7, with 8 bases fitting TRBD2. The CDR3 sequence is CSAKGAGVSEQYF. DNA for the CDR3: TGCAGTGCAAAGGGAGCGGGAGTTTCCGAGCAGTACTTC.